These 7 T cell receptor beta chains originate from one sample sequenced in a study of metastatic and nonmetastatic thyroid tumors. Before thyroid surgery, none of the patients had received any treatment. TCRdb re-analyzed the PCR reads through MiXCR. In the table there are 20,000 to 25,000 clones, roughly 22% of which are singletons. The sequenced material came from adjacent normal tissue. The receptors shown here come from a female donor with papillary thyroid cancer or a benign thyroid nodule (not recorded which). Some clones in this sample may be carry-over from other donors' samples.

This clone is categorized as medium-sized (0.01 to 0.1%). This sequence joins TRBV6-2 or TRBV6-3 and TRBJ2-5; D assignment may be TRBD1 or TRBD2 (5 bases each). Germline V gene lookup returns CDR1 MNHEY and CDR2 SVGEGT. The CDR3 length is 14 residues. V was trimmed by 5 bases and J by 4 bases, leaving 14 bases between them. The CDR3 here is CASSRDGLIETQYF. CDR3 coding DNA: TGTGCCAGCAGTAGGGACGGATTAATAGAGACCCAGTACTTC.

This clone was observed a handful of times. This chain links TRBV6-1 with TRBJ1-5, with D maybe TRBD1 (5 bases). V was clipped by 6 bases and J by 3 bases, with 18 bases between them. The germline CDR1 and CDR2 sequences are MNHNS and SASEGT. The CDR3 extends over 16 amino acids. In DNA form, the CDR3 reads TGTGCCAGCAGGGGGTCGACAGCGGGCTTCAATCAGCCCCAGCATTTT. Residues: CASRGSTAGFNQPQHF.

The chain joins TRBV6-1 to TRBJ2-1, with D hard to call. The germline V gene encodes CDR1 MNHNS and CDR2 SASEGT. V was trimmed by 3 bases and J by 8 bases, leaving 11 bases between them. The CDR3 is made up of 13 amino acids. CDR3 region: CASSDLRLDEQFF. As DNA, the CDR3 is TGTGCCAGCAGTGACTTGCGGCTGGATGAGCAGTTCTTC.

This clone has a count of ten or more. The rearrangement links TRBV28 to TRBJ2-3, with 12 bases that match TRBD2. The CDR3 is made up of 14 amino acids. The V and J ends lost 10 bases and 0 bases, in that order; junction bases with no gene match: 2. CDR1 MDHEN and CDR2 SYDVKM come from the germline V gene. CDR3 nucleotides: TGTGCCACAGGACTAGCGGGGAGCACAGATACGCAGTATTTT. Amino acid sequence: CATGLAGSTDTQYF.

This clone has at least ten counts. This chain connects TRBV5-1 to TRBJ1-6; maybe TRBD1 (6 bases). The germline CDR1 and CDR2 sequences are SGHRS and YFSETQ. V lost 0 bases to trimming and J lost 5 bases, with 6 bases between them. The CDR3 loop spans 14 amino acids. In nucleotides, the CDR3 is TGCGCCAGCAGCTTGGCAGGGGATAATTCACCCCTCCACTTT. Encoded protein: CASSLAGDNSPLHF.

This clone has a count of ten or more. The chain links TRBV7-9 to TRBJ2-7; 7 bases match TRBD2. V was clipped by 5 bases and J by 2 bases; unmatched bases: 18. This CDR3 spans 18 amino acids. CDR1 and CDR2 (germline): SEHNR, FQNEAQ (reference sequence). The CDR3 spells CASSHPMGSSGVTYEQYF. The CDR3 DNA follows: TGTGCCAGCAGCCACCCAATGGGGTCAAGCGGGGTAACCTACGAGCAGTACTTC.

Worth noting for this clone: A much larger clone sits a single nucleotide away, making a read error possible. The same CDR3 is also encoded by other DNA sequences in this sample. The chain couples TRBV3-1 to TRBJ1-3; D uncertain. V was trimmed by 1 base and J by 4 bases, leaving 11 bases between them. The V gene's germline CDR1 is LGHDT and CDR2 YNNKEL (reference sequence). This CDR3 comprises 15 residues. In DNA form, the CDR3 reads TGTGCCAGCAGCCAAGGACCCAACTCCGGAAACACCATATATTTT. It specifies CASSQGPNSGNTIYF. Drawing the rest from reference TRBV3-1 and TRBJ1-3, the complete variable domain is DTAVSQTPKYLVTQMGNDKSIKCEQNLGHDTMYWYKQDSKKFLKIMFSYNNKELIINETVPNRFSPKSPDKAHLNLHINSLELGDSAVYFCASSQGPNSGNTIYFGEGSWLTVV.